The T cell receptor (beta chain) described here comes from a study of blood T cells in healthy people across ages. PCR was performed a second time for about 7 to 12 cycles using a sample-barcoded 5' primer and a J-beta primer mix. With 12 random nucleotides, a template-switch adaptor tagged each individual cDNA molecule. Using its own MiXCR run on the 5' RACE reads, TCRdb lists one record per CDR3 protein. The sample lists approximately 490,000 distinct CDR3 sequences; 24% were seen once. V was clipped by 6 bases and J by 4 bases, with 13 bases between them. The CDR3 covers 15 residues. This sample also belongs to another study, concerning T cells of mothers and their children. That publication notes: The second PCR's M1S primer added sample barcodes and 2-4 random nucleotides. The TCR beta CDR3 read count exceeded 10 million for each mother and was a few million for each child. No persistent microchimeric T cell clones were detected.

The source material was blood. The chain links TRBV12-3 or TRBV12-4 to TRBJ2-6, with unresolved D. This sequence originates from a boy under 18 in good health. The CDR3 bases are TGTGCCAGCAGCGCCTTTAGTGGCGGGGCCAACGTCCTGACTTTC. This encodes CASSAFSGGANVLTF.